The text below deals with one T cell receptor (beta chain). Its antigen is unknown. This sample stems from a study of T cells in Graves' hyperthyroidism and ophthalmopathy. Overall study context: The blood sample was taken at first diagnosis, before treatment began.

Germline CDR1 is SQVTM and CDR2 is ANQGSEA. This CDR3 has 13 amino acids. The J segment lost 3 bases and the V segment lost 4 bases, leaving 3 bases of the junction unmatched. Patients with uncontrolled infections, other autoimmune diseases, pregnancy or lactation were excluded. When hyperthyroidism was first diagnosed, the blood sample was taken, preceding any ophthalmopathy symptoms. Regions amplified from RNA transcripts were the TCR beta CDR3 regions. RT-PCR in the first round (using the HTBI primer set) targeted the TCR CDR3. TCRdb analysed the multiplex PCR reads with MiXCR anew, one entry per CDR3 protein. The data contain 600,000 to 850,000 distinct CDR3 sequences, roughly a sixth of them singletons. Findings and caveats of the study: Model output signaled ophthalmopathy a median around 5.9 months ahead of onset.

Input material: blood. This sequence joins TRBV29-1 and TRBJ1-3; 7 bases agree with TRBD1. The TCR comes from a woman aged 50 to 65 with Graves' hyperthyroidism that later progressed to Graves' ophthalmopathy. The CDR3 DNA reads as TGCAGCGTTGTGGACAGGAATGGAAACACCATATATTTT. It codes for CSVVDRNGNTIYF.